This TCR beta chain appears in the sequencing data of a study of shared clonotypes between healthy human individuals. Concerning this clone itself: A much bigger clone sits one base away, suggesting this may be a read error.

This CDR3 is built from 16 residues. Germline V gene data show CDR1 as MNHEY and CDR2 as SVGAGI. The V and J ends lost 4 bases and 9 bases respectively, with 22 bases between them. Over several immunoSEQ plates, each subset's genomic DNA was distributed in even portions. Bulk PBMC genomic DNA spanned ten immunoSEQ deep plates. In the study's own analysis: ImmunoSEQ gave junction-only sequences without quality scores, so filtering differed. Produced via immunoSEQ multiplex PCR; TCRdb's table is partial and in-frame only. V, J and clone size are those of that table, while D and trimming were read from the DNA. The data contain about 500,000 clones, roughly 80% of them singletons. Those who donated were healthy HIV-negative adults, with no recent acute infections or vaccinations reported.

Sequenced material: PBMCs. The sequence was obtained from a woman aged 40-49 years in good health. Some clones in this sample may be carry-over from other donors' samples. This sequence joins TRBV6-5 and TRBJ1-3, with D perhaps TRBD1 (5 bases). CDR3 DNA: TGTGCCAGCAGTTCGGGGGAGGCAGACGGTGGCGGCACCATATATTTT. Translation: CASSSGEADGGGTIYF.